This T cell receptor beta chain appears in the sequencing data of a study of blood T cell repertoires in COVID-19. In the study overall: The cDNA or gDNA used as material had been derived from T cells, B-cell-depleted T cells, or PBMCs.

This clone was found once. The study recruited people aged about 18 to 90 years across approximately 24 US areas. Exposed volunteers were people who met a COVID-19 case within 2 weeks before study entry. As processed by the authors: By means of reference gene primer amplification, nucleated cell counts were estimated. Sequenced by immunoSEQ multiplex PCR; TCRdb stores in-frame clones only, minus some. D and trimming come from the DNA, and the V and J calls and clone size come from that table. The top ten hold roughly 3.7% of the sample, which has over 200,000 clones, over 80% seen once. Per germline, CDR1 MNHEY and CDR2 SVGAGI. CDR3 length: 16 residues. Unmatched junction bases numbered 7, after V lost 2 bases and J lost 7 bases.

This chain uses TRBV6-5 with TRBJ2-7; 14 nucleotides agree with TRBD2. This receptor was taken from a woman between 25 and 40 years old who had been exposed to COVID-19. Sequencing was done on a sample of PBMCs or T cells enriched from blood (not recorded which). The CDR3 region is CASSYRGLAGGREQYF. The DNA for the CDR3 is TGTGCCAGCAGTTACCGAGGACTAGCGGGAGGTAGGGAGCAGTACTTC.